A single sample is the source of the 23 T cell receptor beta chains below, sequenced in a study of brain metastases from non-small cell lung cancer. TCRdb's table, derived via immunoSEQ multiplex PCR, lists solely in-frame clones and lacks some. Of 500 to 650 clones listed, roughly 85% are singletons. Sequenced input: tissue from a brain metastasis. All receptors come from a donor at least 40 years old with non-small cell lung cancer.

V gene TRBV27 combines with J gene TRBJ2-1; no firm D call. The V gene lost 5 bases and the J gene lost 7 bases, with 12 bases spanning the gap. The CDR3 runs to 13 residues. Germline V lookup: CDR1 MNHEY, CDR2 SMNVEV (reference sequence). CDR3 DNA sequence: TGTGCCAGCAGTGACGGCCTAGTGAATGAGCAGTTCTTC. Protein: CASSDGLVNEQFF.

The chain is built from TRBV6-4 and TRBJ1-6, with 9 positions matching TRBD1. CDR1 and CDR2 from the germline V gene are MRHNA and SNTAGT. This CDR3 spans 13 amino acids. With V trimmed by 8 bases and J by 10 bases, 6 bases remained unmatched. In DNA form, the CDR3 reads TGTGCCAGCCATACAGGGGGCCGGTCACCCCTCCACTTT. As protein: CASHTGGRSPLHF.

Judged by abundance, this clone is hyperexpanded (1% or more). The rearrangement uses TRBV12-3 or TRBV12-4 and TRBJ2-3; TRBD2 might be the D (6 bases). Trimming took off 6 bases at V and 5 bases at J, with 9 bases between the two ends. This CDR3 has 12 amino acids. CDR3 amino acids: CASRGLEDTQYF. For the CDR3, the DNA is TGTGCCAGCAGGGGACTTGAAGATACGCAGTATTTT.

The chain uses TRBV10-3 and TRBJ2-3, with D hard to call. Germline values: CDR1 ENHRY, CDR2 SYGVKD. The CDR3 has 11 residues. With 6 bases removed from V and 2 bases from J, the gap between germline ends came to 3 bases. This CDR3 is CAIRHTDTQYF. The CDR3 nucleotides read TGTGCCATCAGGCACACAGATACGCAGTATTTT.

The CDR3 DNA is TGTGCCAGCAGCACGAGACTAGCATCCTACAATGAGCAGTTCTTC. Residues: CASSTRLASYNEQFF. The rearrangement uses TRBV9 and TRBJ2-1, with 7 bases aligning to TRBD2. The CDR3 sequence is 15 residues long. V shed 4 bases, J shed 1 base, and the junction held 5 bases outside the gene matches. Looked up from germline, CDR1 is SGDLS and CDR2 is YYNGEE.

The CDR3 DNA reads TGCGCCAGCAGCACCACCTCTAGCGGAGGCTACAATGAGCAGTTCTTC. Translating gives CASSTTSSGGYNEQFF. This sequence joins TRBV5-1 and TRBJ2-1, with 7 bases identical to TRBD2. Trimming at V came to 4 bases and at J to 3 bases, leaving 10 bases not matched to a gene. Germline-derived CDR1 and CDR2 are SGHRS and YFSETQ. This CDR3 has 16 residues.

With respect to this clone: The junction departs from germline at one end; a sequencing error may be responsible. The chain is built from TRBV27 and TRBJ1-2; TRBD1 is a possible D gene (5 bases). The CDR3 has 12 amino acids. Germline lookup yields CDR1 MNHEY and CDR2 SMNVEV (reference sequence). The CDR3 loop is CASSGDFYSYTF. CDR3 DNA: TGTGCCAGCAGTGGGGACTTCTATAGCTACACCTTC.

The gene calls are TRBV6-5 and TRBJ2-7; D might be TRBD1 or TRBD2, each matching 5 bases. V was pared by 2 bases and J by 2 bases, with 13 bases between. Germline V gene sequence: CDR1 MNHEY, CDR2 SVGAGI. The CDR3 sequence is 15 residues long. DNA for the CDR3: TGTGCCAGCAGTTACAATCGGGACCCGACCTACGAGCAGTACTTC. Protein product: CASSYNRDPTYEQYF.

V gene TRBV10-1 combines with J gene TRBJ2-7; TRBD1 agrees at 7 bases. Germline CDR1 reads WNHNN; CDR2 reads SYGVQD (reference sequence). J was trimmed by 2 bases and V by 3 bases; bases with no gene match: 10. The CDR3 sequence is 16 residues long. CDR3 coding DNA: TGCGCCAGCAGTGACCTGGGGACAGTGGAACCCTACGAGCAGTACTTC. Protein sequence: CASSDLGTVEPYEQYF.

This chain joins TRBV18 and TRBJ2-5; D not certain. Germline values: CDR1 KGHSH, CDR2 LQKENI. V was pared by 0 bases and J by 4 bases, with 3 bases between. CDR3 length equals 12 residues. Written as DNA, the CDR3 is TGTGCCAGCTCACCACCGGGAGAGACCCAGTACTTC. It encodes CASSPPGETQYF.

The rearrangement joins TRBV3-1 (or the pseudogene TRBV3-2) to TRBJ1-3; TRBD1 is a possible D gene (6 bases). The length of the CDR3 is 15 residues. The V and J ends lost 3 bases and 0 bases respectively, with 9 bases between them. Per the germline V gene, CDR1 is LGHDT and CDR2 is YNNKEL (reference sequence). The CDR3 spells CASSHGQTSGNTIYF. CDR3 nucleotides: TGTGCCAGCAGCCACGGACAGACCTCTGGAAACACCATATATTTT.

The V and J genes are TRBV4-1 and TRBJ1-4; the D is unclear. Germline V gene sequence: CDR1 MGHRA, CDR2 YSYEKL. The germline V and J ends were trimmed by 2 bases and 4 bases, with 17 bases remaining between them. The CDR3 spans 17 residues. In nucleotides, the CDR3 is TGCGCCAGCAGCCAAAAGAGGGAGACGGAGATTAATGAAAAACTGTTTTTT. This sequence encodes CASSQKRETEINEKLFF.

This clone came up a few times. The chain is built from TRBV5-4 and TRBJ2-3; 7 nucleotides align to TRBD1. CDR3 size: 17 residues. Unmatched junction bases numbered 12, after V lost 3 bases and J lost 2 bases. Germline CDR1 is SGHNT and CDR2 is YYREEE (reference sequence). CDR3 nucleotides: TGTGCCAGCAGCTCAGAGCATCGACAGGGATCCACAGATACGCAGTATTTT. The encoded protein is CASSSEHRQGSTDTQYF. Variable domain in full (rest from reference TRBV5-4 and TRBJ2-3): ETGVTQSPTHLIKTRGQQVTLRCSSQSGHNTVSWYQQALGQGPQFIFQYYREEENGRGNFPPRFSGLQFPNYSSELNVNALELDDSALYLCASSSEHRQGSTDTQYFGPGTRLTVL.

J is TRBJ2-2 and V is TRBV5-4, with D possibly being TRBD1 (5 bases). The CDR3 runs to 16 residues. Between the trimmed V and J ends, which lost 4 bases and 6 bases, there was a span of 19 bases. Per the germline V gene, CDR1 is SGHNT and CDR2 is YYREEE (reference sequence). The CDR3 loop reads CASSPAPGKGSGELFF. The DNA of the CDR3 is TGTGCCAGCAGCCCCGCGCCAGGGAAGGGGTCCGGGGAGCTGTTTTTT. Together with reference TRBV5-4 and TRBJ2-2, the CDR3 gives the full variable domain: ETGVTQSPTHLIKTRGQQVTLRCSSQSGHNTVSWYQQALGQGPQFIFQYYREEENGRGNFPPRFSGLQFPNYSSELNVNALELDDSALYLCASSPAPGKGSGELFFGEGSRLTVL.

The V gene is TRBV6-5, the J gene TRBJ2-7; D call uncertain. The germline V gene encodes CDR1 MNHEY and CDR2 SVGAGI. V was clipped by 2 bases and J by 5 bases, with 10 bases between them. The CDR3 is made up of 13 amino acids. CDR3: CASSYTIEDEQYF. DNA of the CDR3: TGTGCCAGCAGTTACACAATAGAAGACGAGCAGTACTTC.

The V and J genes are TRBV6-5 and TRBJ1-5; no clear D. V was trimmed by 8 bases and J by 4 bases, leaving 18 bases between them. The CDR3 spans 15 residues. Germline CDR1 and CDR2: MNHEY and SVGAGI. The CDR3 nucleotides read TGTGCCAGCGAACCTCAGGTACTTAGGAATCAGCCCCAGCATTTT. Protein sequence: CASEPQVLRNQPQHF.

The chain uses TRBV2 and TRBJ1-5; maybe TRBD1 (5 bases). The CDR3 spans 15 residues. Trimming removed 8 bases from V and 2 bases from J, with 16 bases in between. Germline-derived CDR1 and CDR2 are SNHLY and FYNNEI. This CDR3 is CASALGAPGNQPQHF. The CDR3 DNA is TGTGCCAGCGCTTTAGGGGCCCCTGGCAATCAGCCCCAGCATTTT.

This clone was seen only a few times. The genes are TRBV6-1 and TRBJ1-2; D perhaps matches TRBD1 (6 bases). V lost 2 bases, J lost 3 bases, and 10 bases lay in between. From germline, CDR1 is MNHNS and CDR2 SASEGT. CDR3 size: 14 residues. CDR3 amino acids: CASSELGGYYGYTF. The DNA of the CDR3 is TGTGCCAGCAGTGAATTAGGGGGGTACTATGGCTACACCTTC.

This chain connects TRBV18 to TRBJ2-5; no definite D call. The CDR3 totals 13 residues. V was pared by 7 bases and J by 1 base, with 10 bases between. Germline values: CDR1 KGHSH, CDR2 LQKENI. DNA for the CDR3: TGTGCCAGCTTACATGGCCCCCAAGAGACCCAGTACTTC. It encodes CASLHGPQETQYF.

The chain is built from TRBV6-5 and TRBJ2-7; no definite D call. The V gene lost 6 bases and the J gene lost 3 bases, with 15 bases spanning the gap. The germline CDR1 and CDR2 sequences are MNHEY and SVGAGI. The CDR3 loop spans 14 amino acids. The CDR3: CASSLWHGHYEQYF. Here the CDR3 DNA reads TGTGCCAGCAGCTTGTGGCACGGGCACTACGAGCAGTACTTC.

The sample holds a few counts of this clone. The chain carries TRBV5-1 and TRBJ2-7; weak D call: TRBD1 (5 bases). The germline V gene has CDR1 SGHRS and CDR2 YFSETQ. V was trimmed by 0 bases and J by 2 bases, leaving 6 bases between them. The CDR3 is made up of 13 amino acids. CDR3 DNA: TGCGCCAGCAGCTTGGAAGGGGCCTACGAGCAGTACTTC. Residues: CASSLEGAYEQYF.

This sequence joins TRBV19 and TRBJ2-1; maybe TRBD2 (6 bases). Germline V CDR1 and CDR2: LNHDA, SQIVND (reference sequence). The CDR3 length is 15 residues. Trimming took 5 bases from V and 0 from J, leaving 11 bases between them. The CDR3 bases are TGTGCCAGTAGTGTTACTAGCTCCTCCTACAATGAGCAGTTCTTC. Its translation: CASSVTSSSYNEQFF.

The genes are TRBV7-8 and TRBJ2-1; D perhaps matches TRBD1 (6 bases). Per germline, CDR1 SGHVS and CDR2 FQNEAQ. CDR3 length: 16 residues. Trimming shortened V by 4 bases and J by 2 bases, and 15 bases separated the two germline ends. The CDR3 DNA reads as TGTGCCAGCAGCTCCCGGACAGCCCCTCCCTACAATGAGCAGTTCTTC. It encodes CASSSRTAPPYNEQFF. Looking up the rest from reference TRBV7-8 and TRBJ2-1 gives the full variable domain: GAGVSQSPRYKVAKRGQDVALRCDPISGHVSLFWYQQALGQGPEFLTYFQNEAQLDKSGLPSDRFFAERPEGSVSTLKIQRTQQEDSAVYLCASSSRTAPPYNEQFFGPGTRLTVL.